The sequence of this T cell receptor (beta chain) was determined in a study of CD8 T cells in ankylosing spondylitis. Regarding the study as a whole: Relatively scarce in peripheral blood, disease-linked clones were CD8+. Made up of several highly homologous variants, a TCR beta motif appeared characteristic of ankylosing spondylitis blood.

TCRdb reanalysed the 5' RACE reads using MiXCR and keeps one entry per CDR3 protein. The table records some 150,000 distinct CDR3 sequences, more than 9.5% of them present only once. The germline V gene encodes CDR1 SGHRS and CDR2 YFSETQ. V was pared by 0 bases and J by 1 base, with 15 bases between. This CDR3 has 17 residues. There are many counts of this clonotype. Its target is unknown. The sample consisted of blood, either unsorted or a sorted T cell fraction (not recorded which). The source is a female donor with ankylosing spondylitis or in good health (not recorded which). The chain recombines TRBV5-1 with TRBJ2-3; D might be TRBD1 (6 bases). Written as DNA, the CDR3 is TGCGCCAGCAGCTTGGGACCCCAGGGGTCGGGCACAGATACGCAGTATTTT. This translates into CASSLGPQGSGTDTQYF.